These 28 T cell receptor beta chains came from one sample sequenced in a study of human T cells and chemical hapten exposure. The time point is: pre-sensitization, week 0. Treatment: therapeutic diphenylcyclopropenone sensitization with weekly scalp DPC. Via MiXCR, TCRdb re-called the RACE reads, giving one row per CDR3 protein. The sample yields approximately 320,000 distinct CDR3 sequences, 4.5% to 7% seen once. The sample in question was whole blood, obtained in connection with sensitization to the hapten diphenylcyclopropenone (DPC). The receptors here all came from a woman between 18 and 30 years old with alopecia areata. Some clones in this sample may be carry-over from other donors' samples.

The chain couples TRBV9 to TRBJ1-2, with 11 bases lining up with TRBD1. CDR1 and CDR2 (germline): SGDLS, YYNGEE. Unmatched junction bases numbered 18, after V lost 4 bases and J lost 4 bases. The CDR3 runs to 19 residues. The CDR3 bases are TGTGCCAGCAGCATCAGATCTCCGGGACAGGGGGATACATTCTATGGCTACACCTTC. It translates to CASSIRSPGQGDTFYGYTF.

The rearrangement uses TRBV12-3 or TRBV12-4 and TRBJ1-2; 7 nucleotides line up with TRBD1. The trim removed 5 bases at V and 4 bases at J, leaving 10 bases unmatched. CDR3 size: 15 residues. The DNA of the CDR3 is TGTGCCAGCAGTCCAACGGGACAGTCAACCTATGGCTACACCTTC. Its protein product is CASSPTGQSTYGYTF.

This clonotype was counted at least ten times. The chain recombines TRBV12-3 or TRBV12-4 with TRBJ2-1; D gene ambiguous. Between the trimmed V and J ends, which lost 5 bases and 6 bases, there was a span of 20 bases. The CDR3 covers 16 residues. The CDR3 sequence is CASSLPPQPLFNEQFF. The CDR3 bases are TGTGCCAGCAGTCTCCCTCCCCAACCCCTTTTCAATGAGCAGTTCTTC.

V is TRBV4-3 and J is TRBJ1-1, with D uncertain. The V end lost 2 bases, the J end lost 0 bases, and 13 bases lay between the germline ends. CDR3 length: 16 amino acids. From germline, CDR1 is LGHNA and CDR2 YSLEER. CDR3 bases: TGCGCCAGCAGCCAAACGGTGGCAGCCATGAACACTGAAGCTTTCTTT. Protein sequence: CASSQTVAAMNTEAFF.

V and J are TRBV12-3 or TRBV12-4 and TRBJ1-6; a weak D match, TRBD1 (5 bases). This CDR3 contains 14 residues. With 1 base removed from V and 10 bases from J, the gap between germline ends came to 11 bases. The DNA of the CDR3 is TGTGCCAGCAGTTTAGAAGGGGCTGGATCACCCCTCCACTTT. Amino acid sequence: CASSLEGAGSPLHF.

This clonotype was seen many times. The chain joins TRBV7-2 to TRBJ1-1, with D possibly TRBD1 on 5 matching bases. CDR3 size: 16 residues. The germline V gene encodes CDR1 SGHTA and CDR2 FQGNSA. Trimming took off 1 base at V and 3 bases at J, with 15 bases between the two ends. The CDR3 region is CASSLVMGVGYTEAFF. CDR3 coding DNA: TGTGCCAGCAGCTTAGTAATGGGGGTCGGGTACACTGAAGCTTTCTTT.

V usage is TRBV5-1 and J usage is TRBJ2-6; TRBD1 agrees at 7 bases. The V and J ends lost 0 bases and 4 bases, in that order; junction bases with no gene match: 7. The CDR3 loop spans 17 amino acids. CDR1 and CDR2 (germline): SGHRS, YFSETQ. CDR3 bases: TGCGCCAGCAGCTTGGAGGGACAGAATTCAGGGGCCAACGTCCTGACTTTC. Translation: CASSLEGQNSGANVLTF.

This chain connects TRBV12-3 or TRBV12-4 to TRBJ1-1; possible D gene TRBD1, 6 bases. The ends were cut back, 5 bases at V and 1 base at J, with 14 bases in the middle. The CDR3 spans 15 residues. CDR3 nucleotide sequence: TGTGCCAGCAGTCCGGACAGATTTAGGAACACTGAAGCTTTCTTT. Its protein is CASSPDRFRNTEAFF.

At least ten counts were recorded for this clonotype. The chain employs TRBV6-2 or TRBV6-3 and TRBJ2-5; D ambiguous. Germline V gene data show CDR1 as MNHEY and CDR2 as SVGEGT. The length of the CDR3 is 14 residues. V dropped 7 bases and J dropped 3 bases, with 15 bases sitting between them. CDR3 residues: CASTTFDTEETQYF. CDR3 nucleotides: TGTGCCAGCACCACGTTCGACACCGAAGAGACCCAGTACTTC.

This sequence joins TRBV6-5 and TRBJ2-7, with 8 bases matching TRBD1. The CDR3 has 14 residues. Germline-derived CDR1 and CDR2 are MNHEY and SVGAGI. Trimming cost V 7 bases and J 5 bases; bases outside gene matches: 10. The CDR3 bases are TGTGCCAGCAACAGACAGGGGCCCAAAGACGAGCAGTACTTC. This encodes CASNRQGPKDEQYF.

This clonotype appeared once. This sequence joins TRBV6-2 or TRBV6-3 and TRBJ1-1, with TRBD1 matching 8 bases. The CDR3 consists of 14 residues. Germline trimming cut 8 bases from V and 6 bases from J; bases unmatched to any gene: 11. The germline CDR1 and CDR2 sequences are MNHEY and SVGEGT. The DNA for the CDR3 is TGTGCCAGCGGAGAGGACAGGGTAAACTCTGAAGCTTTCTTT. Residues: CASGEDRVNSEAFF.

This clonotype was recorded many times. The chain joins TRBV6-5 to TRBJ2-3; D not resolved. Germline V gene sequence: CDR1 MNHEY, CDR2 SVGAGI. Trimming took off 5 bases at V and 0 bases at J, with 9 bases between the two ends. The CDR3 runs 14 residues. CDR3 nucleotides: TGTGCCAGCAGTCCGCTGACTAGCACAGATACGCAGTATTTT. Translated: CASSPLTSTDTQYF.

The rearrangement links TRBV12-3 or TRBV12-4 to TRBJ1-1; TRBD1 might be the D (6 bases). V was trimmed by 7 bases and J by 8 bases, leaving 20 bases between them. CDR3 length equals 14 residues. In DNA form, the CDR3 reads TGTGCCAGCACCTTAACGATGGGGGGCGAAGAAGCTTTCTTT. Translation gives CASTLTMGGEEAFF.

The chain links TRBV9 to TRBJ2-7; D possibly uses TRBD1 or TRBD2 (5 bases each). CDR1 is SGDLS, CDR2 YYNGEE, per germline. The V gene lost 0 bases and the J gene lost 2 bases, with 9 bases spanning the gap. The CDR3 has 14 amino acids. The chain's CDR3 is CASSVGGVTYEQYF. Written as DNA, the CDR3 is TGTGCCAGCAGCGTAGGAGGGGTCACCTACGAGCAGTACTTC.

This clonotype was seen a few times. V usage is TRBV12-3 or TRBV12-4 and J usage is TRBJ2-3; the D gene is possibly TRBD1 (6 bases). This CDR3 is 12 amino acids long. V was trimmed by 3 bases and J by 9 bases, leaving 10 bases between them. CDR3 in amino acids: CASSLVGQTQYF. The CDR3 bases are TGTGCCAGCAGTTTGGTGGGACAAACGCAGTATTTT.

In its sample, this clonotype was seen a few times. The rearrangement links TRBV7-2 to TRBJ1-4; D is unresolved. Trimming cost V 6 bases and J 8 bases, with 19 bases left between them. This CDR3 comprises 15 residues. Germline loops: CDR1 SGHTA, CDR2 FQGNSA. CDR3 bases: TGTGCCAGCAGTTCAGAACGAGCCCCGCTAGAAAAACTGTTTTTT. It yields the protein CASSSERAPLEKLFF.

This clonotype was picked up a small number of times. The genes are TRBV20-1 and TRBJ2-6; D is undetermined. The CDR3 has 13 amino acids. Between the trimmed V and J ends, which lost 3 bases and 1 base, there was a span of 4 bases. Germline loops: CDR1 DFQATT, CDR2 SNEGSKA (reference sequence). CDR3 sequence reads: CSASESGANVLTF. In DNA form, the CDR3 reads TGCAGTGCTAGTGAGTCTGGGGCCAACGTCCTGACTTTC.

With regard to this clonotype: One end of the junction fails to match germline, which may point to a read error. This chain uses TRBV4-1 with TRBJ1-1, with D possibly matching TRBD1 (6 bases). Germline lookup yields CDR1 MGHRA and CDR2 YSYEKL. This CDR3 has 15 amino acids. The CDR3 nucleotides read TGCGCCAGCAGCCAACGTCCACTTCGGGACACTGAAGCTTACTTT. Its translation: CASSQRPLRDTEAYF.

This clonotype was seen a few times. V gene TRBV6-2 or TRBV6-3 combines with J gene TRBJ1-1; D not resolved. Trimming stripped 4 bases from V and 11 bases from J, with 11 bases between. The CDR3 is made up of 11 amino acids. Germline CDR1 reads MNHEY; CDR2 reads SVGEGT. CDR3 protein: CASSSLKEAFF. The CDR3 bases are TGTGCCAGCAGTTCCCTGAAAGAGGCTTTCTTT.

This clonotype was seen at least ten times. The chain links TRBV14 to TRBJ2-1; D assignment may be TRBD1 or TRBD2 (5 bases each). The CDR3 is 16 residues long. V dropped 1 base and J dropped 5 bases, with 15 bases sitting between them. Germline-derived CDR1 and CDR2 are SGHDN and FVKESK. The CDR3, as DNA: TGTGCCAGCAGCCAAGGGAGGACGGTGGGGCACAATGAGCAGTTCTTC. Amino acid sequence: CASSQGRTVGHNEQFF.

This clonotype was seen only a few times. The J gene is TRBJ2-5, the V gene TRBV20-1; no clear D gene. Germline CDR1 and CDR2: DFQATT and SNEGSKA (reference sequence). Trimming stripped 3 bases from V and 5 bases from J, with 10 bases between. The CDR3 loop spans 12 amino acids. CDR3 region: CSARGPRETQYF. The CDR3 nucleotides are TGCAGTGCTAGGGGCCCCCGGGAGACCCAGTACTTC.

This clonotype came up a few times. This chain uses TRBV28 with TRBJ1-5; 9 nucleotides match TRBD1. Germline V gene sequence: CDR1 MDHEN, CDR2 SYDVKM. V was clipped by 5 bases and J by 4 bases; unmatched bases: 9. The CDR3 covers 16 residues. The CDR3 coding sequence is TGTGCCAGCAGTCCCCGGGACAGGGCCGCTAATCAGCCCCAGCATTTT. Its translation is CASSPRDRAANQPQHF.

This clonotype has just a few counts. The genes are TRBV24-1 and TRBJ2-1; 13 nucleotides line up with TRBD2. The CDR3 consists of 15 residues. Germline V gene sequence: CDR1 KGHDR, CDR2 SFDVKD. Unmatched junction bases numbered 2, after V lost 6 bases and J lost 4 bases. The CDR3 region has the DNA TGTGCCACCAGTTCGACTAGCGGGGGGTACAATGAGCAGTTCTTC. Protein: CATSSTSGGYNEQFF.

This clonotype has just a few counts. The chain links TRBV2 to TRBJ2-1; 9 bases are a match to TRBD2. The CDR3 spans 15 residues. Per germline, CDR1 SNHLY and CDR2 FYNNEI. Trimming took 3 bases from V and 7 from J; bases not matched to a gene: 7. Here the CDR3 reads CASSDGSGGPNEQFF. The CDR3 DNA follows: TGTGCCAGCAGTGACGGTAGCGGGGGCCCTAATGAGCAGTTCTTC.

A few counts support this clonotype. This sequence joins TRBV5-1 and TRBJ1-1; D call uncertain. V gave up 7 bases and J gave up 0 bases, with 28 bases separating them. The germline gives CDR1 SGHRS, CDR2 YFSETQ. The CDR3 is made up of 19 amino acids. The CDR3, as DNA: TGCGCCAGCCCGGGCCGCCTCTTTCTCGGCCGAAAGATGAACACTGAAGCTTTCTTT. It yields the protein CASPGRLFLGRKMNTEAFF.

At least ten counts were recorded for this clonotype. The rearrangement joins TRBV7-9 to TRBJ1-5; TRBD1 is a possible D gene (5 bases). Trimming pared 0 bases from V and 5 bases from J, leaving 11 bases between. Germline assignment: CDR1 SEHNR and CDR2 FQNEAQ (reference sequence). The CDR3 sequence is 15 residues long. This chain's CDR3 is CASSLAGTEDQPQHF. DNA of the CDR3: TGTGCCAGCAGCTTAGCCGGGACGGAAGATCAGCCCCAGCATTTT.

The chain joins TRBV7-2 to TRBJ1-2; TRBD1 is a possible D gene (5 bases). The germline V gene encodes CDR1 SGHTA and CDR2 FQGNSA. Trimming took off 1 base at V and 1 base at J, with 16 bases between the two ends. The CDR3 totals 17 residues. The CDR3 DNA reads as TGTGCCAGCAGCTTAGAGGGGCAGGGAATATTTAACTATGGCTACACCTTC. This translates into CASSLEGQGIFNYGYTF.

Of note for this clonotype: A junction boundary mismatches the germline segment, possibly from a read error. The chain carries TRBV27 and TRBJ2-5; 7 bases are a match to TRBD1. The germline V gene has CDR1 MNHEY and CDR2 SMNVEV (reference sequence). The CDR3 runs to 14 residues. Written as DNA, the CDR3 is TGTGCCAGCAGTAGGACAGGTTACCAAGATACCCAGTACTTC. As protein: CASSRTGYQDTQYF.